Listed below are T cell receptor beta chains from one sample, sequenced in a study of blood T cell repertoires in COVID-19. The method was immunoSEQ multiplex PCR; TCRdb's version includes in-frame clones alone and lacks a portion of them. The profile covers 200,000 to 300,000 clones, with 84% appearing a single time and over 8.5% taken by the ten largest. The sample taken for sequencing was peripheral blood. Every receptor here comes from a human donor in a cohort sampled during active COVID-19. Each CDR3 is given with its conserved first and last residue. Fields, in order: CDR3 protein, CDR3 DNA, V gene, D gene, clone size, J gene. D genes are given only for firm matches. Clone size is stated in some rows and not others, as once, few, many or a class when expanded.

CDR3aa: CASSLKGQVTEAFF
CDR3nt: TGTGCCAGCAGCTTAAAGGGGCAGGTAACTGAAGCTTTCTTT
v_gene: TRBV11-2
d_gene: -
abundance: -
j_gene: TRBJ1-1

CDR3aa: CASSLSGTGTGGELFF
CDR3nt: TGTGCCAGCAGCTTGAGCGGGACAGGGACTGGCGGGGAGCTGTTTTTT
v_gene: TRBV5-5
d_gene: TRBD1
abundance: -
j_gene: TRBJ2-2

CDR3aa: CASSSERTGDYEQYF
CDR3nt: TGTGCCAGCAGCTCGGAAAGGACTGGAGACTACGAGCAGTACTTC
v_gene: TRBV7-9
d_gene: -
abundance: -
j_gene: TRBJ2-7

CDR3aa: CASDTGQGQSTDTQYF
CDR3nt: TGCGCCAGCGATACCGGACAGGGTCAAAGCACAGATACGCAGTATTTT
v_gene: TRBV5-1
d_gene: TRBD1
abundance: -
j_gene: TRBJ2-3

CDR3aa: CASSRGQYYEQYF
CDR3nt: TGTGCCAGCAGCCGGGGACAGTACTACGAGCAGTACTTC
v_gene: TRBV6-5
d_gene: TRBD1
abundance: -
j_gene: TRBJ2-7

CDR3aa: CASSLSQNYGYTF
CDR3nt: TGTGCCAGCAGCTTGTCCCAGAACTATGGCTACACCTTC
v_gene: TRBV5-6
d_gene: -
abundance: -
j_gene: TRBJ1-2

CDR3aa: CASSRDRGQSPLHF
CDR3nt: TGTGCCAGCAGCCGGGACAGGGGGCAGTCACCCCTCCACTTT
v_gene: TRBV6-5
d_gene: TRBD1
abundance: -
j_gene: TRBJ1-6

CDR3aa: CASSLDGEVQYF
CDR3nt: TGTGCCAGCAGCCTCGACGGGGAAGTTCAGTACTTC
v_gene: TRBV16
d_gene: -
abundance: few
j_gene: TRBJ2-4

CDR3aa: CASKDSRGGDEQYF
CDR3nt: TGTGCCAGCAAAGACAGCCGTGGCGGGGACGAGCAGTACTTC
v_gene: TRBV6-5
d_gene: -
abundance: -
j_gene: TRBJ2-7

CDR3aa: CASSEGLAGGPLETQYF
CDR3nt: TGCGCCAGCAGCGAGGGACTAGCGGGGGGGCCCTTGGAGACCCAGTACTTC
v_gene: TRBV5-1
d_gene: TRBD2
abundance: -
j_gene: TRBJ2-5

CDR3aa: CASSEGRGRAYEQYF
CDR3nt: TGTGCCAGCAGTGAAGGTAGGGGCAGGGCTTACGAGCAGTACTTC
v_gene: TRBV2
d_gene: -
abundance: -
j_gene: TRBJ2-7

CDR3aa: CASSQGFSKRGTQYF
CDR3nt: TGTGCCAGCAGCCAAGGCTTCTCCAAAAGAGGTACGCAGTATTTT
v_gene: TRBV3-1/TRBV3-2
d_gene: -
abundance: -
j_gene: TRBJ2-3

CDR3aa: CASSLTGTGGVEQYF
CDR3nt: TGTGCCAGCAGCCTCACCGGGACAGGGGGTGTCGAGCAGTACTTC
v_gene: TRBV5-5
d_gene: TRBD1
abundance: -
j_gene: TRBJ2-7

CDR3aa: CASRLDRGAYEQYF
CDR3nt: TGTGCCAGCAGGCTGGACAGGGGGGCCTACGAGCAGTACTTC
v_gene: TRBV6-5
d_gene: TRBD1
abundance: -
j_gene: TRBJ2-7

CDR3aa: CASSLAGKGNQPQHF
CDR3nt: TGTGCCAGCAGCTTGGCAGGGAAGGGCAATCAGCCCCAGCATTTT
v_gene: TRBV5-6
d_gene: -
abundance: -
j_gene: TRBJ1-5

CDR3aa: CASTLGGLTDTQYF
CDR3nt: TGTGCCAGCACCCTGGGGGGGCTCACAGATACGCAGTATTTT
v_gene: TRBV28
d_gene: -
abundance: -
j_gene: TRBJ2-3

CDR3aa: CASSEELGQETQYF
CDR3nt: TGTGCCAGCAGCGAAGAACTAGGACAAGAGACCCAGTACTTC
v_gene: TRBV5-4
d_gene: -
abundance: -
j_gene: TRBJ2-5

CDR3aa: CASSQATGVTQYF
CDR3nt: TGTGCCAGCAGCCAAGCGACAGGGGTGACCCAGTACTTC
v_gene: TRBV3-1/TRBV3-2
d_gene: TRBD1
abundance: -
j_gene: TRBJ2-5

CDR3aa: CASSFGRGTPRDTQYF
CDR3nt: TGTGCCAGCAGCTTCGGCCGCGGTACTCCAAGAGATACGCAGTATTTT
v_gene: TRBV5-4
d_gene: -
abundance: -
j_gene: TRBJ2-3

CDR3aa: CATSSTGNQPQHF
CDR3nt: TGTGCCACCAGCAGTACAGGGAATCAGCCCCAGCATTTT
v_gene: TRBV15
d_gene: -
abundance: -
j_gene: TRBJ1-5

CDR3aa: CASGTGGASGANVLTF
CDR3nt: TGTGCCAGCGGTACAGGGGGCGCGTCTGGGGCCAACGTCCTGACTTTC
v_gene: TRBV27
d_gene: TRBD1
abundance: -
j_gene: TRBJ2-6

CDR3aa: CASSFDDRDPDTQYF
CDR3nt: TGTGCCAGCAGCTTCGACGACAGGGATCCAGATACGCAGTATTTT
v_gene: TRBV5-4
d_gene: TRBD1
abundance: -
j_gene: TRBJ2-3

CDR3aa: CASSIDRPGRGATNEKLFF
CDR3nt: TGTGCCAGTAGTATAGATCGGCCGGGGCGGGGAGCAACTAATGAAAAACTGTTTTTT
v_gene: TRBV19
d_gene: -
abundance: -
j_gene: TRBJ1-4

CDR3aa: CASSPGTSGGEQFF
CDR3nt: TGTGCCAGCTCACCTGGGACTAGCGGTGGTGAGCAGTTCTTC
v_gene: TRBV18
d_gene: TRBD2
abundance: -
j_gene: TRBJ2-1

CDR3aa: CASSFWAGLPGELFF
CDR3nt: TGTGCCAGCAGCTTTTGGGCGGGCCTCCCCGGGGAGCTGTTTTTT
v_gene: TRBV5-8
d_gene: -
abundance: -
j_gene: TRBJ2-2

CDR3aa: CASSQSSGQAVYGYTF
CDR3nt: TGCGCCAGCAGCCAAAGTTCAGGGCAGGCCGTCTATGGCTACACCTTC
v_gene: TRBV5-1
d_gene: -
abundance: -
j_gene: TRBJ1-2

CDR3aa: CASGTGGSFYGYTF
CDR3nt: TGTGCCAGTGGAACAGGGGGCAGTTTCTATGGCTACACCTTC
v_gene: TRBV28
d_gene: TRBD1
abundance: -
j_gene: TRBJ1-2

CDR3aa: CASSLKGQGNYGYTF
CDR3nt: TGCGCCAGCAGCCTTAAGGGACAGGGGAACTATGGCTACACCTTC
v_gene: TRBV4-1
d_gene: TRBD1
abundance: -
j_gene: TRBJ1-2

CDR3aa: CASSLEQLSYNEQFF
CDR3nt: TGTGCCAGCAGCTTAGAACAGCTCTCCTACAATGAGCAGTTCTTC
v_gene: TRBV11-2
d_gene: -
abundance: -
j_gene: TRBJ2-1